The 27 T cell receptor beta chains below all came from one sample that was sequenced in a study of blood T cell repertoires in COVID-19. The method was immunoSEQ multiplex PCR; TCRdb's version includes in-frame clones alone and lacks a portion of them. The sample lists approximately 350,000 clones, around 83% seen once, with 5.1% in the top ten. Sequenced: PBMCs or T cells enriched from blood (not recorded which). The receptors derive from a woman aged 45 to 65 who had recovered from COVID-19.

V is TRBV7-9 and J is TRBJ2-2, with D unclear. Germline CDR1 SEHNR, CDR2 FQNEAQ (reference sequence). This CDR3 comprises 14 residues. Trimming took off 5 bases at V and 4 bases at J, with 11 bases between the two ends. CDR3 region: CASSHLGGTGELFF. The CDR3 DNA is TGTGCCAGCAGCCACCTAGGTGGCACCGGGGAGCTGTTTTTT.

This chain links TRBV18 with TRBJ1-2; tentatively, D is TRBD1 (5 bases). The CDR3 contains 14 residues. Trimming shortened V by 3 bases and J by 4 bases, and 12 bases separated the two germline ends. CDR1 and CDR2 from the germline V gene are KGHSH and LQKENI. CDR3 region: CASSPIQEPYGYTF. The CDR3 bases are TGTGCCAGCTCACCCATACAGGAGCCCTATGGCTACACCTTC.

This chain uses TRBV6-2 or TRBV6-3 with TRBJ2-7, with D possibly TRBD2 on 5 matching bases. The CDR3 covers 13 residues. CDR1 and CDR2 from the germline V gene are MNHEY and SVGEGT. V lost 4 bases and J 1 base, leaving 8 bases between the germline ends. Here the CDR3 reads CASSSTTSYEQYF. The CDR3 DNA reads as TGTGCCAGCAGTTCGACTACTTCCTACGAGCAGTACTTC.

The V and J genes are TRBV9 and TRBJ2-1, with 9 positions matching TRBD2. This CDR3 comprises 13 residues. The V gene's germline CDR1 is SGDLS and CDR2 YYNGEE. The V segment lost 3 bases and the J segment 10 bases; nucleotides outside the gene matches: 5. The CDR3 nucleotides are TGTGCCAGCAGCGACGCGGGAGGGATCGAGCAGTTCTTC. Translation: CASSDAGGIEQFF.

The CDR3: CASSVTGFKGEKLFF. CDR3 sequence (DNA): TGTGCCAGCAGCGTGACAGGGTTCAAGGGGGAAAAACTGTTTTTT. This chain joins TRBV9 and TRBJ1-4; 7 positions match TRBD1. V shed 2 bases and J 8 bases; nucleotides not matched to a gene: 9. The CDR3 spans 15 residues. In germline, CDR1 is SGDLS, CDR2 YYNGEE.

J is TRBJ1-3 and V is TRBV6-5; TRBD1 aligns across 7 bases. This CDR3 comprises 15 residues. The ends lost 6 bases at V and 4 bases at J; junction bases unmatched: 9. Germline CDR1 reads MNHEY; CDR2 reads SVGAGI. CDR3 DNA: TGTGCCAGCAGACACGAGGGGGCAGCGGGAAACACCATATATTTT. Amino acids: CASRHEGAAGNTIYF.

The V call is TRBV6-4, the J call TRBJ2-1; the match to TRBD1 covers 9 bases. This CDR3 spans 18 amino acids. V lost 4 bases and J lost 9; bases outside the gene matches: 19. Germline lookup yields CDR1 MRHNA and CDR2 SNTAGT. The chain's CDR3 is CASSVYLSGTGSSGEQFF. CDR3 nucleotide sequence: TGTGCCAGCAGTGTATACCTATCCGGGACAGGGTCATCCGGTGAGCAGTTCTTC.

This clone was observed once. The V gene is TRBV7-2, the J gene TRBJ1-2; 8 nucleotides line up with TRBD1. Germline assignment: CDR1 SGHTA and CDR2 FQGNSA. The CDR3 is 17 residues long. The trim removed 1 base at V and 4 bases at J, leaving 11 bases unmatched. The CDR3 nucleotides are TGTGCCAGCAGCTTAGTTGGGGACAGGTCTGTGGCCTATGGCTACACCTTC. Translated, it gives CASSLVGDRSVAYGYTF.

A note on this clone: Additional DNA sequences in this sample encode the identical CDR3. The genes are TRBV19 and TRBJ1-1, with D possibly TRBD1 on 5 matching bases. The V gene's germline CDR1 is LNHDA and CDR2 SQIVND (reference sequence). V was shortened by 0 bases and J by 3 bases, with 5 bases between the two germline ends. The length of the CDR3 is 13 residues. The CDR3 region is CASSIDRDTEAFF. The CDR3 DNA follows: TGTGCCAGTAGTATAGACAGGGACACTGAAGCTTTCTTT. The full variable domain, rest sourced from reference TRBV19 and TRBJ1-1, is DGGITQSPKYLFRKEGQNVTLSCEQNLNHDAMYWYRQDPGQGLRLIYYSQIVNDFQKGDIAEGYSVSREKKESFPLTVTSAQKNPTAFYLCASSIDRDTEAFFGQGTRLTVV.

The V gene is TRBV29-1, the J gene TRBJ2-1; 8 bases are shared with TRBD1. Germline V gene sequence: CDR1 SQVTM, CDR2 ANQGSEA. The CDR3 length is 19 residues. Losses at the gene ends were 3 bases for V and 0 bases for J; bases not matched to a gene: 16. In DNA form, the CDR3 reads TGCAGCGTTGACACTCACCCCGGGACAGGTCTTTTCTCCTACAATGAGCAGTTCTTC. Translated: CSVDTHPGTGLFSYNEQFF.

The CDR3 DNA sequence: TGCGCCAGCAGCCAAGATCTAGGCGGGAGTGTAGCCGGGGAGCTGTTTTTT. This translates into CASSQDLGGSVAGELFF. This chain uses TRBV4-3 with TRBJ2-2; TRBD2 matches at 7 bases. CDR3 length equals 17 residues. With 0 bases clipped from V and 6 bases from J, the junction kept 10 bases outside the gene matches. Germline CDR1 LGHNA, CDR2 YSLEER.

The V gene is TRBV6-5, the J gene TRBJ2-2; D not resolved. The germline CDR1 and CDR2 sequences are MNHEY and SVGAGI. The CDR3 length is 14 residues. V was clipped by 5 bases and J by 1 base, with 8 bases between them. CDR3 nucleotides: TGTGCCAGCAGTCCAGACTTGAACACCGGGGAGCTGTTTTTT. Translating it yields CASSPDLNTGELFF.

This clone showed up just a few times. The genes are TRBV7-2 and TRBJ1-4; 8 nucleotides align to TRBD1. J lost 4 bases, V lost 5 bases, and 6 bases had no gene match. The CDR3 is 15 amino acids. Looked up from germline, CDR1 is SGHTA and CDR2 is FQGNSA. The CDR3: CASSAQGAINEKLFF. For the CDR3, the DNA is TGTGCCAGCAGCGCGCAGGGGGCGATTAATGAAAAACTGTTTTTT.

This clone was recorded once. This chain joins TRBV6-5 and TRBJ1-5, with 8 bases identical to TRBD1. J gave up 6 bases and V 4 bases, and 11 bases lay outside the gene matches. The germline CDR1 and CDR2 sequences are MNHEY and SVGAGI. The CDR3 totals 16 residues. CDR3 DNA sequence: TGTGCCAGCAGTTCGAATAGCAGGGGGCGGTCTCAGCCCCAGCATTTT. Its translation: CASSSNSRGRSQPQHF.

The rearrangement uses TRBV5-1 and TRBJ1-2; 8 bases line up with TRBD1. The junction had 3 bases not matched to a gene; V was cut back by 0 bases and J by 5 bases. CDR3 length: 14 amino acids. Germline CDR1 reads SGHRS; CDR2 reads YFSETQ. Written as DNA, the CDR3 is TGCGCCAGCAGCTTGGAACAGGGGGTTTATGGCTACACCTTC. This gives the protein CASSLEQGVYGYTF.

The J gene is TRBJ2-1, the V gene TRBV15; maybe TRBD1 (5 bases). Germline loops: CDR1 LNHNV, CDR2 YYDKDF (reference sequence). This CDR3 is 16 amino acids long. The V end was cut by 1 base, the J end by 0 bases, with 10 bases between. This CDR3 reads CATSRATGSSYNEQFF. The DNA of the CDR3 is TGTGCCACCAGCAGAGCAACAGGAAGCTCCTACAATGAGCAGTTCTTC.

Of note for this clone: With a much larger clone just one base away, this may be a read error. Other DNA sequences in this sample translate to the same CDR3. This rearrangement joins TRBV11-3 to TRBJ1-2; TRBD1 matches 7 bases. The CDR3 loop spans 13 amino acids. Per the germline V gene, CDR1 is SGHNT and CDR2 is YENEEA. The V gene end was trimmed by 4 bases and the J gene end by 2 bases; junction bases not matched to a gene: 1. As DNA, the CDR3 is TGTGCCAGCAGCTCGGGACAGAACTATGGCTACACCTTC. This sequence encodes CASSSGQNYGYTF.

This clone was recorded once. The J gene is TRBJ1-4, the V gene TRBV10-3; the D gene is possibly TRBD1 (6 bases). V was shortened by 4 bases and J by 4 bases, with 10 bases between the two germline ends. The germline V gene has CDR1 ENHRY and CDR2 SYGVKD. The CDR3 covers 14 residues. CDR3 in DNA: TGTGCCATCAGTGTAGGGGGGGTTAATGAAAAACTGTTTTTT. This sequence encodes CAISVGGVNEKLFF.

V gene TRBV29-1 combines with J gene TRBJ1-2; 10 nucleotides agree with TRBD1. This CDR3 contains 13 residues. The germline V gene has CDR1 SQVTM and CDR2 ANQGSEA. J gave up 4 bases and V 3 bases, and 2 bases lay outside the gene matches. For the CDR3, the DNA is TGCAGCGTTGATCGGACAGGGGGCTATGGCTACACCTTC. As protein: CSVDRTGGYGYTF. The complete variable domain, with remaining parts taken from reference TRBV29-1 and TRBJ1-2, reads SAVISQKPSRDICQRGTSLTIQCQVDSQVTMMFWYRQQPGQSLTLIATANQGSEATYESGFVIDKFPISRPNLTFSTLTVSNMSPEDSSIYLCSVDRTGGYGYTFGSGTRLTVV.

The chain employs TRBV6-5 and TRBJ2-7; 10 bases are shared with TRBD1. CDR1 and CDR2 from the germline V gene are MNHEY and SVGAGI. V shed 6 bases, J shed 6 bases, and the junction held 5 bases outside the gene matches. The CDR3 is 13 amino acids. Here the CDR3 reads CASSFGQGGEQYF. For the CDR3, the DNA is TGTGCCAGCAGCTTCGGACAGGGGGGCGAGCAGTACTTC.

The chain employs TRBV29-1 and TRBJ2-1; D remains ambiguous. There are 10 residues in the CDR3. CDR1 and CDR2 (germline): SQVTM, ANQGSEA. V was clipped by 7 bases and J by 5 bases, with 6 bases between them. DNA for the CDR3: TGCAGCGGGGCCCACAATGAGCAGTTCTTC. This codes for CSGAHNEQFF.

The chain carries TRBV27 and TRBJ2-2; 8 nucleotides agree with TRBD1. CDR3 size: 15 residues. The V segment lost 5 bases and the J segment 6 bases; nucleotides outside the gene matches: 8. Germline V gene sequence: CDR1 MNHEY, CDR2 SMNVEV (reference sequence). For the CDR3, the DNA is TGTGCCAGCAGTCAAGGACAGGGCAGGTCCGGGGAGCTGTTTTTT. It yields the protein CASSQGQGRSGELFF.

The chain employs TRBV7-9 and TRBJ1-5, with D perhaps TRBD1 (6 bases). V was clipped by 7 bases and J by 4 bases, with 26 bases between them. The CDR3 is 18 residues long. Germline values: CDR1 SEHNR, CDR2 FQNEAQ (reference sequence). CDR3 region: CASTNVGTPYLVNQPQHF. As DNA, the CDR3 is TGTGCCAGCACCAATGTTGGGACACCATACTTGGTAAATCAGCCCCAGCATTTT.

As concerns this clone: The same CDR3 arises from other DNA sequences in this sample as well. The chain recombines TRBV28 with TRBJ2-7; TRBD1 might be the D (6 bases). The V end lost 4 bases, the J end lost 3 bases, and 10 bases lay between the germline ends. CDR1 MDHEN and CDR2 SYDVKM come from the germline V gene. The length of the CDR3 is 13 residues. The CDR3 bases are TGTGCCAGCAGTTCAGGACAGAGCTACGAGCAGTACTTC. Its protein is CASSSGQSYEQYF.

DNA of the CDR3: TGTGCCAGTTCTAAGGACACCCAGCAGCCCCAGCATTTT. Translating it yields CASSKDTQQPQHF. This chain uses TRBV19 with TRBJ1-5, with a weak D call TRBD1 (5 bases). Per germline, CDR1 LNHDA and CDR2 SQIVND (reference sequence). V dropped 8 bases and J dropped 7 bases, with 15 bases sitting between them. This CDR3 is built from 13 residues.

V usage is TRBV6-1 and J usage is TRBJ1-2; D ambiguous. This CDR3 spans 18 amino acids. CDR1 and CDR2 (germline): MNHNS, SASEGT. V lost 0 bases to trimming and J lost 5 bases, with 22 bases between them. The chain's CDR3 is CASSEATTGSDFDYGYTF. The CDR3 bases are TGTGCCAGCAGTGAAGCTACTACCGGGAGTGACTTTGATTATGGCTACACCTTC.

This clone was seen only a few times. CDR3 DNA sequence: TGTGCCAGCAGTCCGGGACAGAACACCGGGGAGCTGTTTTTT. Residues: CASSPGQNTGELFF. This chain uses TRBV2 with TRBJ2-2, with a weak D call TRBD1 (6 bases). This CDR3 is built from 14 residues. Germline assignment: CDR1 SNHLY and CDR2 FYNNEI. V lost 5 bases and J 1 base, leaving 8 bases between the germline ends. The variable domain in full, completed from reference TRBV2 and TRBJ2-2, reads EPEVTQTPSHQVTQMGQEVILRCVPISNHLYFYWYRQILGQKVEFLVSFYNNEISEKSEIFDDQFSVERPDGSNFTLKIRSTKLEDSAMYFCASSPGQNTGELFFGEGSRLTVL.